The next 25 T cell receptor beta chains were all read from a single sample in a study of cytomegalovirus exposure and HLA in healthy donors. A multiplex PCR was run with 60 Vbeta primers and 13 Jbeta primers. The repertoire was sequenced with immunoSEQ multiplex PCR; TCRdb's copy has only in-frame clones and lacks some. This sample's table reports 95,000 to 150,000 clones. The sample comprised PBMCs. Receptors originate from a man aged 30 to 39 in good health and CMV-seronegative.

The chain couples TRBV7-9 to TRBJ2-7; possible D gene TRBD2, 6 bases. V lost 5 bases, J lost 2 bases, and 13 bases lay in between. This CDR3 comprises 14 residues. Germline CDR1 and CDR2: SEHNR and FQNEAQ (reference sequence). This CDR3 is CASSPRLVTYEQYF. The CDR3 coding sequence is TGTGCCAGCAGCCCCCGACTAGTTACCTACGAGCAGTACTTC. Full variable domain (outside the CDR3, taken from reference TRBV7-9 and TRBJ2-7): DTGVSQNPRHKITKRGQNVTFRCDPISEHNRLYWYRQTLGQGPEFLTYFQNEAQLEKSRLLSDRFSAERPKGSFSTLEIQRTEQGDSAMYLCASSPRLVTYEQYFGPGTRLTVT.

Points on this clone: Other DNA sequences in the same sample also yield this CDR3. The J gene is TRBJ1-6, the V gene TRBV4-2, with 10 bases lining up with TRBD1. This CDR3 is built from 19 residues. CDR1 and CDR2 from the germline V gene are LGHNA and YNFKEQ. After removal of 1 base from V and 5 bases from J, the junction contained 11 bases not matched to a gene. The CDR3 protein is CASSQVWDRGRSDNSPLHF. CDR3 bases: TGTGCCAGCAGCCAAGTTTGGGACAGGGGAAGGTCGGATAATTCACCCCTCCACTTT.

Worth noting for this clone: Other DNA sequences in the same sample also yield this CDR3. This chain uses TRBV7-9 with TRBJ2-7; tentatively, D is TRBD2 (5 bases). The V end lost 5 bases, the J end lost 3 bases, and 8 bases lay between the germline ends. Per germline, CDR1 SEHNR and CDR2 FQNEAQ (reference sequence). The CDR3 is 12 residues long. The DNA of the CDR3 is TGTGCCAGCAGCCCGGGGTACTACGAGCAGTACTTC. Translation gives CASSPGYYEQYF.

The V and J genes are TRBV19 and TRBJ1-1, with TRBD1 matching 7 bases. The CDR3 is 14 residues long. Per the germline V gene, CDR1 is LNHDA and CDR2 is SQIVND (reference sequence). V was clipped by 3 bases and J by 1 base; unmatched bases: 2. DNA of the CDR3: TGTGCCAGTAGTATGGGGACAGCGAACACTGAAGCTTTCTTT. It encodes CASSMGTANTEAFF.

The CDR3 region has the DNA TGTGCCAGCAGCTTATACCGTCGGGCCAAAAACATTCAGTACTTC. Translated, it gives CASSLYRRAKNIQYF. The gene calls are TRBV7-8 and TRBJ2-4; D call uncertain. In germline, CDR1 is SGHVS, CDR2 FQNEAQ. CDR3 length equals 15 residues. V lost 2 bases and J 1 base, leaving 9 bases between the germline ends.

V gene TRBV9 combines with J gene TRBJ2-7; D perhaps matches TRBD2 (6 bases). This CDR3 region has 14 residues. V lost 0 bases and J lost 2, with 9 bases in between. Germline values: CDR1 SGDLS, CDR2 YYNGEE. CDR3: CASSVEEGTYEQYF. The DNA of the CDR3 is TGTGCCAGCAGCGTAGAGGAGGGAACCTACGAGCAGTACTTC.

This rearrangement joins TRBV5-6 to TRBJ1-4; D gene ambiguous. Trimming removed 4 bases from V and 8 bases from J, with 18 bases in between. Germline V lookup: CDR1 SGHDT, CDR2 YYEEEE. The length of the CDR3 is 15 residues. This CDR3 is CASSQVSPGEEKLFF. The CDR3, as DNA: TGTGCCAGCAGCCAAGTATCGCCCGGAGAAGAAAAACTGTTTTTT.

This rearrangement joins TRBV28 to TRBJ1-2; D unresolved. Germline V gene data show CDR1 as MDHEN and CDR2 as SYDVKM. The CDR3 totals 13 residues. Trimming removed 3 bases from V and 1 base from J, with 6 bases in between. The CDR3 DNA sequence: TGTGCCAGCAGTTTTTTCAGTAACTATGGCTACACCTTC. Amino acid sequence: CASSFFSNYGYTF.

The genes are TRBV5-1 and TRBJ2-5; the D gene is possibly TRBD2 (6 bases). This CDR3 is 17 amino acids long. Germline V gene sequence: CDR1 SGHRS, CDR2 YFSETQ. Trimming took 0 bases from V and 5 from J, leaving 20 bases between them. The CDR3 region is CASSLARSGGARETQYF. The CDR3 nucleotides read TGCGCCAGCAGCTTGGCCAGGAGCGGAGGGGCCCGGGAGACCCAGTACTTC.

The V call is TRBV6-1, the J call TRBJ1-6; no definite D call. The CDR3 extends over 15 amino acids. Looked up from germline, CDR1 is MNHNS and CDR2 is SASEGT. Trimming took 2 bases from V and 6 from J, leaving 11 bases between them. Here the CDR3 reads CASSEYNRSNSPLHF. The CDR3 DNA sequence: TGTGCCAGCAGTGAATACAACAGAAGTAATTCACCCCTCCACTTT.

V and J are TRBV30 and TRBJ1-6; 9 nucleotides align to TRBD1. The CDR3 has 13 amino acids. V shed 5 bases, J shed 7 bases, and the junction held 3 bases outside the gene matches. Germline CDR1 and CDR2: GTSNPN and SVGIG (reference sequence). This CDR3 is CAWETGGNSPLHF. The CDR3 DNA is TGTGCCTGGGAAACAGGGGGCAATTCACCCCTCCACTTT.

V and J are TRBV28 and TRBJ2-7, with D hard to call. Per the germline V gene, CDR1 is MDHEN and CDR2 is SYDVKM. This CDR3 has 14 amino acids. The V and J ends lost 3 bases and 3 bases respectively, with 12 bases between them. DNA of the CDR3: TGTGCCAGCAGTTTGCTTCAGACGGGCTACGAGCAGTACTTC. Translated, it gives CASSLLQTGYEQYF.

The V and J genes are TRBV4-3 and TRBJ2-5, with 9 positions matching TRBD2. This CDR3 spans 18 amino acids. From germline, CDR1 is LGHNA and CDR2 YSLEER. With V trimmed by 4 bases and J by 4 bases, 16 bases remained unmatched. The CDR3 DNA is TGCGCCAGCAGCCCCAGAGCGGCTAGCGGGACCCCGGGAGAGACCCAGTACTTC. Translation gives CASSPRAASGTPGETQYF.

The chain couples TRBV11-2 to TRBJ2-7; TRBD2 might be the D (6 bases). From germline, CDR1 is SGHAT and CDR2 FQNNGV. The V gene lost 5 bases and the J gene lost 6 bases, with 17 bases spanning the gap. The CDR3 is 14 amino acids. CDR3 nucleotide sequence: TGTGCCAGCAGCCCTGGGTGGGATAGCGGCGAGCAGTACTTC. Its protein is CASSPGWDSGEQYF. Supplemented by reference TRBV11-2 and TRBJ2-7, the full variable domain reads EAGVAQSPRYKIIEKRQSVAFWCNPISGHATLYWYQQILGQGPKLLIQFQNNGVVDDSQLPKDRFSAERLKGVDSTLKIQPAKLEDSAVYLCASSPGWDSGEQYFGPGTRLTVT.

V is TRBV27 and J is TRBJ1-1; D unresolved. V dropped 6 bases and J dropped 4 bases, with 12 bases sitting between them. CDR3 length: 13 residues. Germline CDR1 reads MNHEY; CDR2 reads SMNVEV (reference sequence). The CDR3, as DNA: TGTGCCAGCAGCGCGGTAGAAGGCACTGAAGCTTTCTTT. Translating it yields CASSAVEGTEAFF.

V usage is TRBV19 and J usage is TRBJ2-7; 9 bases line up with TRBD1. From germline, CDR1 is LNHDA and CDR2 SQIVND (reference sequence). The CDR3 consists of 12 residues. Losses at the gene ends were 10 bases for V and 5 bases for J; bases not matched to a gene: 6. CDR3 coding DNA: TGTGCCACCAGACAGGGGGGGGACGAGCAGTACTTC. Amino acid sequence: CATRQGGDEQYF.

The chain combines TRBV6-6 with TRBJ1-4; D is uncertain. The CDR3 sequence is 15 residues long. The germline V gene has CDR1 MNHNY and CDR2 SVGAGI (reference sequence). V dropped 3 bases and J dropped 0 bases, with 8 bases sitting between them. The CDR3 DNA is TGTGCCAGCAGTTATCTTGAGGCAACTAATGAAAAACTGTTTTTT. It is translated as CASSYLEATNEKLFF.

The chain carries TRBV27 and TRBJ2-5; TRBD1 is a possible D gene (5 bases). Trimming pared 4 bases from V and 2 bases from J, leaving 11 bases between. Germline V lookup: CDR1 MNHEY, CDR2 SMNVEV (reference sequence). The CDR3 is made up of 14 amino acids. The chain's CDR3 is CASSSRQLQETQYF. The CDR3 region has the DNA TGTGCCAGCAGTTCGCGACAGTTACAAGAGACCCAGTACTTC.

The chain uses TRBV5-5 and TRBJ1-4; D gene ambiguous. From germline, CDR1 is SGHKS and CDR2 YYEKEE (reference sequence). V lost 0 bases to trimming and J lost 6 bases, with 9 bases between them. The CDR3 consists of 14 residues. This chain's CDR3 is CASSLVRGDEKLFF. The DNA of the CDR3 is TGTGCCAGCAGCTTGGTTCGGGGTGATGAAAAACTGTTTTTT.

The chain uses TRBV7-9 and TRBJ2-1; 12 nucleotides align to TRBD2. After removal of 5 bases from V and 4 bases from J, the junction contained 3 bases not matched to a gene. Germline V gene sequence: CDR1 SEHNR, CDR2 FQNEAQ (reference sequence). CDR3 length equals 15 residues. The CDR3 is CASSPTSGGYNEQFF. The CDR3 DNA follows: TGTGCCAGCAGCCCGACTAGCGGGGGATACAATGAGCAGTTCTTC. The full variable domain, with the rest looked up from reference TRBV7-9 and TRBJ2-1, is DTGVSQNPRHKITKRGQNVTFRCDPISEHNRLYWYRQTLGQGPEFLTYFQNEAQLEKSRLLSDRFSAERPKGSFSTLEIQRTEQGDSAMYLCASSPTSGGYNEQFFGPGTRLTVL.

The rearrangement links TRBV4-1 to TRBJ2-2; 12 bases match TRBD2. The length of the CDR3 is 15 residues. Looked up from germline, CDR1 is MGHRA and CDR2 is YSYEKL. The V segment lost 7 bases and the J segment 6 bases; nucleotides outside the gene matches: 6. CDR3 in amino acids: CASNSRLAGAGELFF. CDR3 sequence (DNA): TGCGCCAGCAATTCCAGACTAGCGGGAGCCGGGGAGCTGTTTTTT.

Here the CDR3 reads CASSLSGTGASEQYF. DNA of the CDR3: TGTGCCAGCAGTTTATCCGGGACAGGCGCCTCCGAGCAGTACTTC. The chain carries TRBV28 and TRBJ2-7; 8 nucleotides line up with TRBD1. From germline, CDR1 is MDHEN and CDR2 SYDVKM. This CDR3 comprises 15 residues. V was pared by 1 base and J by 6 bases, with 8 bases of the junction left unmatched.

The chain links TRBV28 to TRBJ1-6; D unclear. The germline V gene encodes CDR1 MDHEN and CDR2 SYDVKM. The CDR3 has 12 residues. V lost 6 bases and J lost 7, with 7 bases in between. CDR3 in amino acids: CASSFSNSPLHF. For the CDR3, the DNA is TGTGCCAGCAGCTTCTCCAATTCACCCCTCCACTTT.

This chain joins TRBV28 and TRBJ1-2; maybe TRBD1 (6 bases). The germline V and J ends were trimmed by 6 bases and 8 bases, with 10 bases remaining between them. CDR1 and CDR2 from the germline V gene are MDHEN and SYDVKM. The CDR3 is 11 residues long. CDR3 sequence (DNA): TGTGCCAGCAGAGCAGGGGACGGCTACACCTTC. Translating gives CASRAGDGYTF.

The chain combines TRBV5-6 with TRBJ1-2, with D tentatively TRBD1 (5 bases). V lost 0 bases and J 3 bases, leaving 9 bases between the germline ends. In germline, CDR1 is SGHDT, CDR2 YYEEEE. The CDR3 length is 14 residues. In nucleotides, the CDR3 is TGTGCCAGCAGCTTGGAAGGGGTTCACTATGGCTACACCTTC. Encoded protein: CASSLEGVHYGYTF.